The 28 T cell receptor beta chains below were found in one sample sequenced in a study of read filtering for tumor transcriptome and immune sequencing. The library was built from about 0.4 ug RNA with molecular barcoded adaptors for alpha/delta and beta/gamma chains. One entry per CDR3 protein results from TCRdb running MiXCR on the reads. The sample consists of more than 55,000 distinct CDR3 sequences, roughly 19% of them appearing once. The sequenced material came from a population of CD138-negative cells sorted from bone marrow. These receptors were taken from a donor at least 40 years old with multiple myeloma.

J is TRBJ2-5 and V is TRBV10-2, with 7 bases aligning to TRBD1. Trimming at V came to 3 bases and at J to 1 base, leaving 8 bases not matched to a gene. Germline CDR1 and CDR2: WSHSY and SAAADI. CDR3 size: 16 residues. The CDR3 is CASSDPARGSQETQYF. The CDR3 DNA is TGCGCCAGCAGTGACCCCGCCAGGGGGTCCCAAGAGACCCAGTACTTC.

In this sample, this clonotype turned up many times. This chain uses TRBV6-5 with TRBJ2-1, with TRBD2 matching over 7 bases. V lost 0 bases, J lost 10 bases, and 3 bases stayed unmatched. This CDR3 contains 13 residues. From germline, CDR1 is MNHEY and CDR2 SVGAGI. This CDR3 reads CASSYSAGPEQFF. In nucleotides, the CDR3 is TGTGCCAGCAGTTACTCAGCGGGACCCGAGCAGTTCTTC.

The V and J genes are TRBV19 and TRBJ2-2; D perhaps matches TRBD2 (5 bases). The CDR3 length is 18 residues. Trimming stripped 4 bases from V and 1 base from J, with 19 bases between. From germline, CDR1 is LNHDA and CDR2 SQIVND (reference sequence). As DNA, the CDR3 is TGTGCCAGTAGTACGGGGAAAATCTTACTTCTGAACACCGGGGAGCTGTTTTTT. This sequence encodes CASSTGKILLLNTGELFF.

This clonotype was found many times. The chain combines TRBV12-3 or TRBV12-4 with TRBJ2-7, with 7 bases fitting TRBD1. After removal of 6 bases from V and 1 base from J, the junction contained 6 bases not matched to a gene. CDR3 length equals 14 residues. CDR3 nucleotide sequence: TGTGCCAGCAGCCAGGGACAGTTTTCCTACGAGCAGTACTTC. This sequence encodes CASSQGQFSYEQYF.

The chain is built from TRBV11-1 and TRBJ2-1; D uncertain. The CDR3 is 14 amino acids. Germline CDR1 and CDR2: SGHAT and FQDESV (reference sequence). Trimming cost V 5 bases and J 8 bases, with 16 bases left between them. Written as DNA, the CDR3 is TGTGCCAGCAGCCTAACTTTCTCGGGCTATGAGCAGTTCTTC. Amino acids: CASSLTFSGYEQFF.

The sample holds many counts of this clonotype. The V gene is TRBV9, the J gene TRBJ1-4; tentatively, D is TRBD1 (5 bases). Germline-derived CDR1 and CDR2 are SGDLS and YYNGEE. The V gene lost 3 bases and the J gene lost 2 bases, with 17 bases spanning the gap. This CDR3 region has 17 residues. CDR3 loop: CASSEGPLQATNEKLFF. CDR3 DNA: TGTGCCAGCAGCGAGGGGCCTCTCCAGGCGACTAATGAAAAACTGTTTTTT.

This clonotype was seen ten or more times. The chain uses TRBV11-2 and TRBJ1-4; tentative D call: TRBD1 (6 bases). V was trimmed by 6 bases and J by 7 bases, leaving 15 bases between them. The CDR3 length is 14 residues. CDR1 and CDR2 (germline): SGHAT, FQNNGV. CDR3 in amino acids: CASSIGGRIEKLFF. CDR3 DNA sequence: TGTGCCAGCAGTATAGGGGGACGTATTGAAAAACTGTTTTTT.

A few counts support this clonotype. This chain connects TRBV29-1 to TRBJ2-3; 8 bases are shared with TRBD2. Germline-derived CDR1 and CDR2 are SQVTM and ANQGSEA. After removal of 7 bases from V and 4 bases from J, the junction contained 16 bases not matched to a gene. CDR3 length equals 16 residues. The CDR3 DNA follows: TGCAGCGCCGGGGGTGCGGGAGGCTCCCTTGCAGATACGCAGTATTTT. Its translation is CSAGGAGGSLADTQYF.

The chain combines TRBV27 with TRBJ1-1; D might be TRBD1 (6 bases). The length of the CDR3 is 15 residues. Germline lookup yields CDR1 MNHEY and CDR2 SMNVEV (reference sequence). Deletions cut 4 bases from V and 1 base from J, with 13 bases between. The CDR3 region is CASSSFGGPNTEAFF. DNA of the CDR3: TGTGCCAGCAGTTCCTTTGGGGGGCCGAACACTGAAGCTTTCTTT.

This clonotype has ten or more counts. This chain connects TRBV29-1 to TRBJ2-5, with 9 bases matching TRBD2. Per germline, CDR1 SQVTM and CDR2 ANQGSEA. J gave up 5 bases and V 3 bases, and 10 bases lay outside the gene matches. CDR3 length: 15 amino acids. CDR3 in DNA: TGCAGCGTTGACTCGGGCGGGGGGGCAATTGAGACCCAGTACTTC. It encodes CSVDSGGGAIETQYF.

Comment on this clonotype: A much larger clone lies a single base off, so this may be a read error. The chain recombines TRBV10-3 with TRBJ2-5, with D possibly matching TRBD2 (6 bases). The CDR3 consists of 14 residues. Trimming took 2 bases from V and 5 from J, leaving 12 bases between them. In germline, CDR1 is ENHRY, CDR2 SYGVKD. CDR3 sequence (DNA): TGTGCCATCAGTGAGCAGGAGGAGGGCGAGACCCAGTACTTC. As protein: CAISEQEEGETQYF.

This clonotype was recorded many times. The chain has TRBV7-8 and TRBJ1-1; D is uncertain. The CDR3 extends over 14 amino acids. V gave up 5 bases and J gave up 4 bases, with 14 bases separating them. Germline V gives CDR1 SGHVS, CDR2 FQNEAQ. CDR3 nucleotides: TGTGCCAGCAGCCGGGGAGATCTTGGCACTGAAGCTTTCTTT. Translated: CASSRGDLGTEAFF.

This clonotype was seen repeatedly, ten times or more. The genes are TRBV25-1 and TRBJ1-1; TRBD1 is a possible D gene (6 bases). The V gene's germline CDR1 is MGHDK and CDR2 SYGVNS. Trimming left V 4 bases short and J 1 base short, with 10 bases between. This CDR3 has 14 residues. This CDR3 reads CASSVTGRNTEAFF. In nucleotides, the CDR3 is TGTGCCAGCAGTGTTACAGGGAGGAACACTGAAGCTTTCTTT.

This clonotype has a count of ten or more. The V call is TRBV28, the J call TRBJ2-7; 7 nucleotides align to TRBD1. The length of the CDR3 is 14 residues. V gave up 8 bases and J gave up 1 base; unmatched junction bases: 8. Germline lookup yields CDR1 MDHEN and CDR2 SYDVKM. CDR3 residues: CASFEGARSYEQYF. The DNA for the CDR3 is TGTGCCAGCTTTGAGGGGGCTAGATCCTACGAGCAGTACTTC.

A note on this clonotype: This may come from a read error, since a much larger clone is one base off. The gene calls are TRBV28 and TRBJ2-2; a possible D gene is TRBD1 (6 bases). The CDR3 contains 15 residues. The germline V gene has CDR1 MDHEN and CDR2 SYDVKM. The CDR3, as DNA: TGTGCCAGCAGTTTATCAGGACAGTTCACCAGGGAGCTGTTTTTT. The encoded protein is CASSLSGQFTRELFF.

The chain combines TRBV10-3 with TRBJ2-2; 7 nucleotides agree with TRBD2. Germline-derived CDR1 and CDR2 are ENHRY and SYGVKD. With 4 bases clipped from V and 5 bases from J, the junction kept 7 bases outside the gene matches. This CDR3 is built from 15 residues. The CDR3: CAISGDGGWTGELFF. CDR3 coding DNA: TGTGCCATCAGTGGCGACGGGGGGTGGACCGGGGAGCTGTTTTTT.

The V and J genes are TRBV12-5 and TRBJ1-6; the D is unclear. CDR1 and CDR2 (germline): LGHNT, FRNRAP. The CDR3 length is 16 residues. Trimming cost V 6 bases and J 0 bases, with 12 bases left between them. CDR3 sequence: CASGQSGSSYNSPLHF. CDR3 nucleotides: TGTGCTAGTGGCCAGTCGGGGAGCTCCTATAATTCACCCCTCCACTTT.

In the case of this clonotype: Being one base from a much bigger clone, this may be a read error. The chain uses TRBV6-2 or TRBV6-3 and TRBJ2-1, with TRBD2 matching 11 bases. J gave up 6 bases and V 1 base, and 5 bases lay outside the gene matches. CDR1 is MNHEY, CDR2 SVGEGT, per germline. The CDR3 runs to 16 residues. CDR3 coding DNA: TGTGCCAGCAGTTACTTTGGGACTAGCGGTTCCAATGAGCAGTTCTTC. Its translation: CASSYFGTSGSNEQFF.

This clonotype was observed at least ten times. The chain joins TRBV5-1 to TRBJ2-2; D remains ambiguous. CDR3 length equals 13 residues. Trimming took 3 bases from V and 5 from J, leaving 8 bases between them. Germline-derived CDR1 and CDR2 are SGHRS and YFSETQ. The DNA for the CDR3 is TGCGCCAGCAGCTCGATTGTAACCGGGGAGCTGTTTTTT. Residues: CASSSIVTGELFF.

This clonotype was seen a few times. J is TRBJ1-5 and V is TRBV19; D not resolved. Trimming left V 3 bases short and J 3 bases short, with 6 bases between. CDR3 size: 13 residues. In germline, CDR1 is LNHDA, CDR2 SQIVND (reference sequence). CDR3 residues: CASSILPNQPQHF. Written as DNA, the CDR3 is TGTGCCAGTAGTATCTTACCCAATCAGCCCCAGCATTTT. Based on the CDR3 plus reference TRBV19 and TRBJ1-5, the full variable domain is DGGITQSPKYLFRKEGQNVTLSCEQNLNHDAMYWYRQDPGQGLRLIYYSQIVNDFQKGDIAEGYSVSREKKESFPLTVTSAQKNPTAFYLCASSILPNQPQHFGDGTRLSIL.

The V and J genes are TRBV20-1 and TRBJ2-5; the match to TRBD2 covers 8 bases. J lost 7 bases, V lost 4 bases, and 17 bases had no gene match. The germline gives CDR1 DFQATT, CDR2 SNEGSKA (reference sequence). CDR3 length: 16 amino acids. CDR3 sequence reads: CSATPRVAGPGGTQYF. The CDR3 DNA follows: TGCAGTGCTACCCCCAGAGTAGCGGGACCGGGGGGGACCCAGTACTTC.

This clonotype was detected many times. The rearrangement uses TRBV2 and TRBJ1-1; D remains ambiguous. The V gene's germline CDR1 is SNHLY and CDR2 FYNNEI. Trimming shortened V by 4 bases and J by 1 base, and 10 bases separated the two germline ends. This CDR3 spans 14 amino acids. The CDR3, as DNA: TGTGCCAGCAGTGTGGTACAGTCGAACACTGAAGCTTTCTTT. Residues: CASSVVQSNTEAFF.

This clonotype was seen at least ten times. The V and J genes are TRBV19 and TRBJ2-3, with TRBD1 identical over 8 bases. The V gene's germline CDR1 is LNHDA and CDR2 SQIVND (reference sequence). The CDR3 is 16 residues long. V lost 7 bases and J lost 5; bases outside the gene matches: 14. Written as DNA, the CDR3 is TGTGCCAGTACCCATCGCCGGCAGGGGGCTGGAGATACGCAGTATTTT. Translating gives CASTHRRQGAGDTQYF.

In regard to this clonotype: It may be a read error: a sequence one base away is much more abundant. The CDR3, as DNA: TGTGCCAGCAGTTCGCACCGTGATCTGACTGAAGCTTTCTTT. Its protein is CASSSHRDLTEAFF. This rearrangement joins TRBV28 to TRBJ1-1; D not resolved. V shed 4 bases and J shed 5 bases, with 14 bases lying between them. The CDR3 runs 14 residues. The V gene's germline CDR1 is MDHEN and CDR2 SYDVKM.

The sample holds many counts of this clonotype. In nucleotides, the CDR3 is TGCGCCAGCAGCCAAGAAAGGGGGACATTTGGCAAAAACATTCAGTACTTC. Its translation: CASSQERGTFGKNIQYF. The chain joins TRBV4-1 to TRBJ2-4; D possibly corresponds to TRBD1 (6 bases). The CDR3 contains 17 residues. CDR1 and CDR2 (germline): MGHRA, YSYEKL. V lost 0 bases, J lost 3 bases, and 15 bases lay in between.

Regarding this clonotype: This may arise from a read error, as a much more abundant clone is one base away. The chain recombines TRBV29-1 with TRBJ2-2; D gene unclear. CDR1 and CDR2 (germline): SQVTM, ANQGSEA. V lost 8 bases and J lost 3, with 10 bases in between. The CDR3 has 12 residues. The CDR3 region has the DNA TGCAGCACCGGCAGCTACACCGGGGAGCTGTTTTTT. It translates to CSTGSYTGELFF.

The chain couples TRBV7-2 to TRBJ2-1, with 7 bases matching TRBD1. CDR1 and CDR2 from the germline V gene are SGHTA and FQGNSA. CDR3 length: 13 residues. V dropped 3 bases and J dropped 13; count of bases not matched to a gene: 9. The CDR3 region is CASSFSSTGLQFF. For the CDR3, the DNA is TGTGCCAGCAGCTTCTCCTCGACAGGGCTACAGTTCTTC.

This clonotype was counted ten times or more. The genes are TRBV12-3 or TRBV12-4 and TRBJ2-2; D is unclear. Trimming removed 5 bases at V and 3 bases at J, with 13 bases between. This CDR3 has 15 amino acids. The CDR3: CASSPEPGDTGELFF. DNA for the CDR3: TGTGCCAGCAGTCCAGAGCCGGGTGACACCGGGGAGCTGTTTTTT.